The T cell receptor beta chain described here comes from a study of OX40 agonist ivuxolimab in advanced cancers. Study as a whole: A history of anti-PD-1, anti-PD-L1 or anti-CTLA-4 therapy was acceptable, and about 40% had some. The study, taken as a whole, reports: The investigators did not determine what antigen specificity the expanded peripheral T cells had.

Assay used: immunoSEQ multiplex PCR; TCRdb lists only in-frame clones, some missing. The table lists approximately 63,000 clones, 85% to 90% of them singletons. V was cut by 7 bases and J by 4 bases, with 19 bases left in between. CDR1 is MNHNY and CDR2 is SVGAGI in the germline V gene (reference sequence). This CDR3 is built from 16 residues. A word on this clone: Its specificity is not known.

The chain is built from TRBV6-6 and TRBJ1-4; D not certain. The clonotype was recovered from an adult with an advanced solid tumor such as melanoma, head and neck, liver or kidney cancer. Sample: CD4+ or CD8+ T cells sorted from blood, taken in a trial of the OX40 agonist ivuxolimab. DNA for the CDR3: TGTGCCAGCACCCGCTTACGGATAGGAAGTAATGAAAAACTGTTTTTT. It specifies CASTRLRIGSNEKLFF.